The entry that follows covers one T cell receptor (beta chain) sequence. The entry originates in a study of blood T cell repertoires in COVID-19. Background on the study: Spain, Italy and the United States supplied samples that represented acute and convalescent COVID-19. Nucleic acid was either cDNA or gDNA, and it came from T cells, B-cell-depleted T cells, or PBMCs.

Original handling: Amplification of reference gene primers was used by the study to estimate nucleated cell counts. Measured with immunoSEQ multiplex PCR; TCRdb has only the in-frame clones, and not every one. Clone size and the V and J calls come from that table; the DNA yielded D and trimming. This repertoire shows about 74,000 clones, 84% found once; its top ten account for 36%. The V gene's germline CDR1 is SGHTA and CDR2 FQGTGA. The CDR3 runs to 15 residues. V shed 3 bases, J shed 5 bases, and the junction held 9 bases outside the gene matches. This clonotype originated in a man between 65 and 85 years old with acute or convalescent COVID-19. V usage is TRBV7-3 and J usage is TRBJ2-7, with TRBD2 matching 8 bases. Sequencing was done on a sample of peripheral blood. CDR3 loop: CASSLGRGGPNEQYF. The CDR3 nucleotides are TGTGCCAGCAGCTTGGGACGGGGGGGCCCCAACGAGCAGTACTTC.